The table lists the clone carrying this T cell receptor beta chain with many counts. The antigen is not known. This sample was included in a study of T cells in Graves' hyperthyroidism and ophthalmopathy. Study-level results: The authors' 13 V-J model separated ophthalmopathy from stable hyperthyroidism.

V shed 6 bases and J shed 2 bases, with 16 bases lying between them. The CDR3 has 16 residues. The germline CDR1 and CDR2 sequences are MDHEN and SYDVKM. RNA transcripts yielded amplified TCR beta CDR3 regions. Primed by the HTBI set, a first-round RT-PCR was run on the TCR CDR3. In TCRdb, the multiplex PCR reads were re-called with MiXCR into one record per CDR3 protein. The sample has roughly 560,000 distinct CDR3 sequences, roughly 15% seen once. This chain uses TRBV28 with TRBJ2-2; D unresolved. Source material: blood. This clonotype was sampled from a woman aged 40 to 50 with Graves' ophthalmopathy. As DNA, the CDR3 is TGTGCCAGCAGCCCTCTCTTGGACGGCAACACCGGGGAGCTGTTTTTT. Protein: CASSPLLDGNTGELFF.